This record concerns one T cell receptor beta chain sequence. What it recognizes is unknown. The data were obtained in a study of PD-1 blockade in mismatch repair-deficient tumors. Looking at the study overall: Enrolled about 2012-2016, patients had progressing, pretreated mismatch repair-deficient cancers of approximately 13 types.

Here immunoSEQ multiplex PCR was the method, and the copy in TCRdb shows in-frame clones only, minus some. The sample yields some 9,700 clones, 87% seen once. The time point denotes: approximately ten-day in vitro stimulation with candidate mutation-associated neoantigen peptide 1. Every patient had mismatch repair deficiency by PCR or immunohistochemistry. The TCR-sequenced patients were a few responders to pembrolizumab. More than five ELISpot-reactive neoantigen peptides each drove an approximately 10-day in vitro stimulation. Germline CDR1 is SGHRS and CDR2 is YFSETQ. V was shortened by 5 bases and J by 4 bases, with 15 bases between the two germline ends. The CDR3 covers 14 residues.

The clonotype was recovered from an adult with mismatch repair-deficient cancer. Sequencing was performed on cells cultured in vitro, taken from a patient treated with pembrolizumab. This sequence joins TRBV5-1 and TRBJ2-5; the D is unclear. The CDR3: CASRWSILTETQYF. The CDR3 coding sequence is TGCGCCAGCAGGTGGTCCATACTGACAGAGACCCAGTACTTC.